The present entry profiles one T cell receptor (beta chain) with its context. This CDR3 contains 17 residues. Losses at the gene ends were 2 bases for V and 4 bases for J; bases not matched to a gene: 8. The sample belongs to a study of technical replicates of blood from a handful of donors. This table comes from immunoSEQ multiplex PCR, and its TCRdb copy is limited to in-frame clones, with some not included. Of tens of thousands of clones listed, 88% were seen once; the top ten hold about 4.7%. Sequenced sample: PBMCs. This sequence was found in a human donor in good health. Some clones in this sample may be carry-over from other donors' samples. The chain is built from TRBV6-7 and TRBJ2-1, with 10 bases fitting TRBD2. Being an ORF, TRBV6-7 has a function that is uncertain. In DNA, the CDR3 is TGTGCCAGCAGTTACGCCGGACTAGCGGATAAATACAATGAGCAGTTCTTC. This encodes CASSYAGLADKYNEQFF.